This T cell receptor (beta chain) was identified in a study of blood T cell repertoires in COVID-19. Germline V gene lookup returns CDR1 MDHEN and CDR2 SYDVKM. The V segment lost 5 bases and the J segment 11 bases; nucleotides outside the gene matches: 12. This CDR3 is 15 amino acids long. TCRdb's table, derived via immunoSEQ multiplex PCR, lists solely in-frame clones and lacks some. The profile shows about 190,000 clones, around four fifths of them singletons. The sample comprised peripheral blood. This TCR derives from a woman aged 25 to 39 with acute or convalescent COVID-19. This chain connects TRBV28 to TRBJ1-6; 7 nucleotides align to TRBD1. The CDR3 nucleotides are TGTGCCAGCAGTCCTGGGGACAGTGTAACTGCACCCCTCCACTTT. This sequence encodes CASSPGDSVTAPLHF.